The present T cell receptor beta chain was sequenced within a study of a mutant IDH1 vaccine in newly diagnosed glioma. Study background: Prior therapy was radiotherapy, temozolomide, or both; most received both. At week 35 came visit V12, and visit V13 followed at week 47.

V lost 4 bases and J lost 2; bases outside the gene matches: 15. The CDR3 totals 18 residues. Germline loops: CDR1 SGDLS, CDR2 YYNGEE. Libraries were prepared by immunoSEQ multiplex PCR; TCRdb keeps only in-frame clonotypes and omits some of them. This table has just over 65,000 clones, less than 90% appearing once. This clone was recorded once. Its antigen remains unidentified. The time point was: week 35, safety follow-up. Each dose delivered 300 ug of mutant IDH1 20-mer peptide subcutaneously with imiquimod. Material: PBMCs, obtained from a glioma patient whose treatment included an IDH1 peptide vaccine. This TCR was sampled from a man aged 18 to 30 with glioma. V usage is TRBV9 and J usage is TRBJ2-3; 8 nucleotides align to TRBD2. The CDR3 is CASSTRGGLSTHTDTQYF. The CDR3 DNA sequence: TGTGCCAGCAGCACCCGGGGGGGCCTCTCCACACACACAGATACGCAGTATTTT. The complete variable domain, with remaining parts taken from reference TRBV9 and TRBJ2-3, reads DSGVTQTPKHLITATGQRVTLRCSPRSGDLSVYWYQQSLDQGLQFLIQYYNGEERAKGNILERFSAQQFPDLHSELNLSSLELGDSALYFCASSTRGGLSTHTDTQYFGPGTRLTVL.